This T cell receptor (beta chain) was sequenced during a study of blood T cells in healthy people across ages. General study results and limits: Both naive CD4+ cell counts and diversity were greater in long-lived donors than in aged donors.

For this clonotype: The antigen remains unidentified.

V lost 5 bases, J lost 6 bases, and 4 bases lay in between. CDR1 is MNHEY and CDR2 is SVGAGI in the germline V gene. This CDR3 is 10 amino acids long. Together with a sample-barcoded 5' primer, a J-beta primer mix was included in a second PCR lasting about 6 to 11 cycles. TCRdb reprocessed the 5' RACE reads via MiXCR and lists one record per CDR3 protein. The table shows 1.8 million or so distinct CDR3 sequences, with around 42% occurring only once. The chain is built from TRBV6-5 and TRBJ2-5, with unresolved D. This receptor was identified in a human donor in good health. Specimen: blood. As DNA, the CDR3 is TGTGCCAGCAGTAGAAAGACCCAGTACTTC. Its protein product is CASSRKTQYF.